These 3 T cell receptor beta chains were all obtained from the same sample, sequenced in a study of T cell repertoires in cytomegalovirus infection. MiXCR was run by TCRdb on the reads, yielding one entry per CDR3 protein. The top ten hold under 15% of the sample, which has 900,000 to 950,000 distinct CDR3 sequences, roughly 31% seen once. Which antigens these TCRs recognize remains unknown. The sequenced sample was cultured CD8+ T cells from PBMCs, obtained from culture after CMV antigen stimulation. All receptors come from a human donor in good health (CMV status not recorded). Some clones in this sample may be carry-over from other donors' samples.

This clonotype has more than one count but fewer than ten. The genes are TRBV7-9 and TRBJ1-1; possible D gene TRBD1, 6 bases. The germline gives CDR1 SEHNR, CDR2 FQNEAQ (reference sequence). Between the trimmed V and J ends, which lost 1 base and 5 bases, there was a span of 14 bases. This CDR3 comprises 15 residues. The CDR3 sequence is CASSLVRGVETEAFF. The CDR3 nucleotides read TGTGCCAGCAGCTTAGTTAGGGGGGTGGAAACTGAAGCTTTCTTT.

The chain uses TRBV6-6 and TRBJ1-1, with TRBD1 identical over 10 bases. V shed 6 bases and J 8 bases; nucleotides not matched to a gene: 6. Germline loops: CDR1 MNHNY, CDR2 SVGAGI (reference sequence). This CDR3 spans 13 amino acids. DNA for the CDR3: TGTGCCAGCAGCCAGACAGGGGGCGCGGAAGCTTTCTTT. It specifies CASSQTGGAEAFF.

This clonotype came up once. The V gene is TRBV6-8, the J gene TRBJ1-1, with TRBD1 as a possible D gene (5 bases). The CDR3 loop spans 14 amino acids. Trimming removed 7 bases from V and 3 bases from J, with 15 bases in between. Per germline, CDR1 MNHGY and CDR2 SAAAGT. CDR3 bases: TGTGCCAGCAAGGAGTGGGGGGAAGACACTGAAGCTTTCTTT. Protein sequence: CASKEWGEDTEAFF.